This T cell receptor (beta chain) was retrieved from a study of Ad26.COV2.S vaccination and SARS-CoV-2 variants. Background on the study: As a participant in COV1001, the donor was in the Ad26.COV2.S trial arm. Regarding the study as a whole: Total responses of T cells may have been underestimated by the analyses of TCR breadth and depth.

This clone was picked up one time. What it binds is unknown. The germline V gene has CDR1 SGHAT and CDR2 FQNNGV. With 1 base removed from V and 8 bases from J, the gap between germline ends came to 8 bases. The CDR3 totals 13 residues. TCRdb keeps only in-frame clones here, not all; method: immunoSEQ multiplex PCR. Of roughly 700,000 clones in the sample, around 92% were seen once. Treatment specified: around 19 received Ad26.COV2.S at low or high dose, single or two shots; 5 received placebo; per-sample allocation not given. Specimens were obtained on day 63 following the first vaccine or placebo injection. An adult of 18-55 years in Boston served as donor.

Sequencing used peripheral blood, obtained in a trial of Ad26.COV2.S vaccine versus placebo. The J gene is TRBJ1-4, the V gene TRBV11-2, with D unresolved. The clonotype comes from a person aged 18 to 59 who received the Ad26.COV2.S COVID-19 vaccine or a placebo. DNA of the CDR3: TGTGCCAGCAGCTTAGGGGATGGGGAAAAACTGTTTTTT. It is translated as CASSLGDGEKLFF.